This T cell receptor beta chain derives from a study of blood T cell repertoires in COVID-19 (dated by TCRdb to the early 2020s). The study in broad terms: Samples from collaborators originated in the United States, Italy and Spain and spanned both the acute and convalescent phases of COVID-19. The prospective study material was composed of cDNA or gDNA derived from T cells, B-cell-depleted T cells, or PBMCs. Subjects who had been exposed to COVID-19, were actively infected with it, or had recovered from it provided the deeply sampled blood TCRbeta repertoires that made up the dataset. A freely available public database, intended as a resource for researchers studying the immune response to SARS-CoV-2, is where the repertoires were released. Samples came from the ongoing ImmuneRACE study (first 160 participants) plus 1,254 subjects from 6 global collaborators. A de-identified subject ID, COVID-19 status, age in years and sex were almost always included in the sample metadata. Where available, HLA class I and class II types were taken from metadata supplied by the sample provider and were not determined by assay-based typing. The paper's findings and limits, for the study overall: Clinical and demographic metadata were provided uncurated, with the amount varying by source and participant.

The CDR3 covers 15 residues, taking in both the cysteine and the phenylalanine. The read is trimmed to its CDR3 DNA, 45 bases read in frame from base 1. V sheds 3 bases and J sheds 1 base, leaving 12 bases between their ends. Via the germline V gene, CDR1 is SGHAT and CDR2 FQNNGV. TCRbeta CDR3 regions were amplified from genomic DNA by means of the immunoSEQ Assay, a bias-controlled multiplex PCR. Per the original workflow: The number of nucleated cells in each sample was estimated by amplification of reference gene primers within the assay. Sequence reads were collapsed and filtered to measure the absolute abundance of every unique TCRbeta CDR3 rearrangement. Productive Simpson clonality was computed per sample as the square root of Simpson's diversity index over productive rearrangements. TCRdb mirrors the immuneACCESS table, restricted to in-frame sequences. Some clones are absent from its copies; in checked studies, under half trace to an unresolved V gene, and the reason for the others is unknown. V, J and clone size derive from that table, while D and trimming were established from the DNA sequence. The sample profile shows hundreds of thousands of clones; around 91% of them were found once. Of the sample, less than 3.5% falls within the top ten clones.

This clone has a handful of counts. Its antigen is not yet known. Per-base qualities were not stored, and no clone one base away is much larger. Another Seattle source contributed samples from volunteer blood donors who had recovered from COVID-19. Collaborating institutions collected whole blood in K2EDTA tubes following their own protocols. For TCRbeta analysis, collaborators shipped samples as frozen whole blood, isolated PBMCs, or DNA extracted from either of those sample types. Material for sequencing was peripheral blood. The source of this sequence is a woman under 30 who had recovered from COVID-19. Here the chain combines TRBV11-2 and TRBJ1-2; too little of a D gene remains to name it. The nucleotide sequence is given as TGTGCCAGCAGCTTCACACAGACTAGTAACTATGGCTACACCTTC. This sequence encodes CASSFTQTSNYGYTF.